The TCR beta chain described here comes from a study of blood T cell repertoires in COVID-19. On the study more broadly: Acute and convalescent COVID-19 specimens originated in the United States, Italy and Spain.

Original data processing: Amplification with reference gene primers provided the estimates of nucleated cell counts. Only in-frame clones appear in the TCRdb table, and some are missing; sequencing was by immunoSEQ multiplex PCR. V, J and clone size are taken as reported in that table, and D and trimming were inferred from the DNA itself. The sample includes hundreds of thousands of clones, around nine tenths seen only once; the top ten take more than 3%. The CDR3 consists of 17 residues. Trimming removed 5 bases from V and 0 bases from J, with 21 bases in between. Germline V gives CDR1 SQVTM, CDR2 ANQGSEA.

The sequence derives from a woman aged 18-29 years who had recovered from COVID-19. Source material: peripheral blood. The chain has TRBV29-1 and TRBJ2-3; TRBD1 is a possible D gene (7 bases). CDR3 protein: CSVSGGGQAGSTDTQYF. Here the CDR3 DNA reads TGCAGCGTTTCCGGGGGTGGACAGGCTGGGAGCACAGATACGCAGTATTTT.